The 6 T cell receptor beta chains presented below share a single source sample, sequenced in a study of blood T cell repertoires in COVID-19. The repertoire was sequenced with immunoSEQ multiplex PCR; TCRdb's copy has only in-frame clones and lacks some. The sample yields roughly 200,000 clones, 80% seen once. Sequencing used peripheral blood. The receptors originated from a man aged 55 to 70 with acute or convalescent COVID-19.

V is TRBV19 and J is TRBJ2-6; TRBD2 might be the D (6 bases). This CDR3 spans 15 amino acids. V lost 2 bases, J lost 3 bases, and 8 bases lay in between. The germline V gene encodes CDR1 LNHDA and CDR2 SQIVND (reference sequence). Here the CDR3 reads CASSIRRDGANVLTF. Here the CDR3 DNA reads TGTGCCAGTAGTATAAGGCGGGATGGGGCCAACGTCCTGACTTTC.

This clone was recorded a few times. The CDR3 region has the DNA TGTGCCAGCAGTGAAGCTACAGGGGGCAGCTCCTACAATGAGCAGTTCTTC. Translated: CASSEATGGSSYNEQFF. J is TRBJ2-1 and V is TRBV6-1; 9 nucleotides align to TRBD1. V lost 0 bases and J lost 0; bases outside the gene matches: 3. The CDR3 loop spans 17 amino acids. Germline assignment: CDR1 MNHNS and CDR2 SASEGT.

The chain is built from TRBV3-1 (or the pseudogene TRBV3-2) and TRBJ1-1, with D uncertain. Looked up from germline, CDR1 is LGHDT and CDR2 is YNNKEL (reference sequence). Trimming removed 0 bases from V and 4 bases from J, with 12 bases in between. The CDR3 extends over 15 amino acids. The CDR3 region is CASSQDQTPGTEAFF. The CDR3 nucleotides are TGTGCCAGCAGCCAAGACCAGACCCCGGGCACTGAAGCTTTCTTT.

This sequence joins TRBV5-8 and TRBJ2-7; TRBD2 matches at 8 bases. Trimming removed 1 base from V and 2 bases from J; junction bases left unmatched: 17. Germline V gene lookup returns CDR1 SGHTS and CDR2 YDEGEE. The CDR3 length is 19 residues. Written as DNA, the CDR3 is TGTGCCAGCAGCTTGTTCGGGGCAGGGCGGGGGGCCACTACCTACGAGCAGTACTTC. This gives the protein CASSLFGAGRGATTYEQYF.

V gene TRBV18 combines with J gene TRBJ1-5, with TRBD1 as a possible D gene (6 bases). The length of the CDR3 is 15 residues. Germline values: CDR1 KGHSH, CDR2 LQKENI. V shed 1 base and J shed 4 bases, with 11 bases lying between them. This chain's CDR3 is CASSPQTGQNQPQHF. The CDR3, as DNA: TGTGCCAGCTCACCACAAACCGGACAGAATCAGCCCCAGCATTTT.

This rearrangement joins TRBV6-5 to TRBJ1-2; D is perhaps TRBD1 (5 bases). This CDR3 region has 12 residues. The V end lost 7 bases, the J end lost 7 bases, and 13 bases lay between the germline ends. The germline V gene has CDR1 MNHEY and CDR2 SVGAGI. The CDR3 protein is CASTRAGLGYTF. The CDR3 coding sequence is TGTGCCAGCACCAGGGCGGGGCTTGGCTACACCTTC.